A single sample is the source of the 19 T cell receptor beta chains below, sequenced in a study of shared clonotypes between healthy human individuals. Profiling relied on immunoSEQ multiplex PCR, and the TCRdb table lists in-frame clones only, not all of them. The sample gives about 2.1 million clones, about 94% of which show up once; more than 1.5% is in the top ten. Only CD45RO-negative cells positively selected for CCR7 counted as naive CD8 cells, so terminally differentiated effector memory CD45RA+ cells were excluded. Sequencing input: naive CD8+ T cells from PBMCs. The source of these receptors is a man between 18 and 35 years old in good health. Some clones in this sample may be carry-over from other donors' samples.

The genes are TRBV7-9 and TRBJ2-3; perhaps TRBD2 as D (6 bases). V was pared by 6 bases and J by 4 bases, with 17 bases between. The CDR3 extends over 15 amino acids. Germline assignment: CDR1 SEHNR and CDR2 FQNEAQ (reference sequence). Here the CDR3 DNA reads TGTGCCAGCAGGGTCCGGAAGGAGGGCCCAGATACGCAGTATTTT. It encodes CASRVRKEGPDTQYF.

This clone was recorded once. The CDR3 DNA is TGTGCCAGCAGCCAAGGTATTAGCGTAGAGACCCAGTACTTC. Residues: CASSQGISVETQYF. The chain couples TRBV4-2 to TRBJ2-5, with a possible D match to TRBD2 (5 bases). Looked up from germline, CDR1 is LGHNA and CDR2 is YNFKEQ. The germline V and J ends were trimmed by 1 base and 4 bases, with 10 bases remaining between them. The CDR3 consists of 14 residues.

This clone appeared a single time. The genes are TRBV4-3 and TRBJ2-6; TRBD1 is a possible D gene (5 bases). V was cut by 2 bases and J by 3 bases, with 17 bases left in between. The CDR3 covers 18 residues. Germline V gene data show CDR1 as LGHNA and CDR2 as YSLEER. In DNA, the CDR3 is TGCGCCAGCAGCCAACTAGGGGCCAGAACCTATGGGGCCAACGTCCTGACTTTC. This encodes CASSQLGARTYGANVLTF.

Concerning this clone: Other DNA sequences from this sample encode an identical CDR3 as well. The chain employs TRBV5-6 and TRBJ2-5, with D unresolved. The CDR3 is made up of 12 amino acids. Germline CDR1 is SGHDT and CDR2 is YYEEEE. Trimming cost V 0 bases and J 5 bases, with 5 bases left between them. The CDR3 region has the DNA TGTGCCAGCAGCTTGGTGGGGGAGACCCAGTACTTC. Its protein is CASSLVGETQYF.

On this clone itself: Other DNA sequences in the same sample also yield this CDR3. The chain employs TRBV27 and TRBJ1-1; perhaps TRBD1 as D (5 bases). The CDR3 is 12 amino acids. Trimming took off 6 bases at V and 8 bases at J, with 13 bases between the two ends. The germline gives CDR1 MNHEY, CDR2 SMNVEV (reference sequence). The CDR3 region has the DNA TGTGCCAGCAGCCTCCCGGGACCCGAAGCTTTCTTT. Translation gives CASSLPGPEAFF.

The gene calls are TRBV6-1 and TRBJ2-3; 7 bases are a match to TRBD2. The CDR3 totals 14 residues. V lost 6 bases and J lost 4; bases outside the gene matches: 7. Per germline, CDR1 MNHNS and CDR2 SASEGT. CDR3 nucleotide sequence: TGTGCCAGCAGGGACCCAGCGGGACCAGATACGCAGTATTTT. Its translation is CASRDPAGPDTQYF.

Regarding this clone: Other nucleotide sequences in the sample specify the same CDR3. V usage is TRBV7-2 and J usage is TRBJ2-7, with 10 bases identical to TRBD2. The CDR3 runs to 14 residues. V gave up 5 bases and J gave up 2 bases; unmatched junction bases: 3. Germline CDR1 and CDR2: SGHTA and FQGNSA. The CDR3 coding sequence is TGTGCCAGCAGCCTCCTAGCGGGGGCCTACGAGCAGTACTTC. This translates into CASSLLAGAYEQYF.

V usage is TRBV9 and J usage is TRBJ1-2; possible D gene TRBD1, 5 bases. CDR1 SGDLS and CDR2 YYNGEE come from the germline V gene. CDR3 length: 14 amino acids. Trimming stripped 0 bases from V and 4 bases from J, with 10 bases between. The CDR3 reads CASSVDGTAYGYTF. In nucleotides, the CDR3 is TGTGCCAGCAGCGTAGATGGGACTGCCTATGGCTACACCTTC. The full variable domain, in which reference TRBV9 and TRBJ1-2 provide the parts outside the CDR3, is DSGVTQTPKHLITATGQRVTLRCSPRSGDLSVYWYQQSLDQGLQFLIQYYNGEERAKGNILERFSAQQFPDLHSELNLSSLELGDSALYFCASSVDGTAYGYTFGSGTRLTVV.

The chain has TRBV5-8 and TRBJ1-1; no clear D gene. Germline CDR1 reads SGHTS; CDR2 reads YDEGEE. V was trimmed by 4 bases and J by 2 bases, leaving 18 bases between them. This CDR3 spans 16 amino acids. In nucleotides, the CDR3 is TGTGCCAGCAGCCCACCAATTTTGAGAAGTAACACTGAAGCTTTCTTT. This encodes CASSPPILRSNTEAFF.

This clone was detected a few times. The V call is TRBV9, the J call TRBJ2-1, with D maybe TRBD2 (5 bases). V lost 0 bases, J lost 9 bases, and 10 bases lay in between. This CDR3 has 13 amino acids. Germline loops: CDR1 SGDLS, CDR2 YYNGEE. The CDR3 sequence is CASSVGTSREQFF. The CDR3 nucleotides read TGTGCCAGCAGCGTAGGAACTAGTCGTGAGCAGTTCTTC.

The chain carries TRBV13 and TRBJ1-2; D may be TRBD1 (5 bases). Germline CDR1 and CDR2: PRHDT and FYEKMQ (reference sequence). This CDR3 has 15 amino acids. V was shortened by 4 bases and J by 6 bases, with 18 bases between the two germline ends. The CDR3 reads CASSSRTSTTHGYTF. For the CDR3, the DNA is TGTGCCAGCAGCTCACGGACATCCACGACCCATGGCTACACCTTC.

This sequence joins TRBV28 and TRBJ2-7, with D tentatively TRBD2 (5 bases). This CDR3 has 14 residues. Trimming took 3 bases from V and 3 from J, leaving 12 bases between them. The germline V gene encodes CDR1 MDHEN and CDR2 SYDVKM. CDR3 coding DNA: TGTGCCAGCAGTTTCTCGGGGAAGGGCTACGAGCAGTACTTC. This codes for CASSFSGKGYEQYF.

The chain employs TRBV28 and TRBJ2-5; D may be TRBD1 (6 bases). V lost 2 bases to trimming and J lost 2 bases, with 12 bases between them. Germline V gene sequence: CDR1 MDHEN, CDR2 SYDVKM. This CDR3 has 15 amino acids. CDR3 amino acids: CASSLLLDRQETQYF. Written as DNA, the CDR3 is TGTGCCAGCAGTTTACTTCTGGACAGACAAGAGACCCAGTACTTC.

The rearrangement uses TRBV29-1 and TRBJ2-1; weak D call: TRBD2 (5 bases). V was cut by 2 bases and J by 2 bases, with 13 bases left in between. This CDR3 region has 15 residues. Germline CDR1 and CDR2: SQVTM and ANQGSEA. The CDR3: CSVERAGLAYNEQFF. Here the CDR3 DNA reads TGCAGCGTTGAAAGGGCGGGCCTCGCCTACAATGAGCAGTTCTTC.

V gene TRBV7-9 combines with J gene TRBJ2-2; the D gene is possibly TRBD2 (5 bases). V was clipped by 8 bases and J by 6 bases, with 10 bases between them. The CDR3 totals 12 residues. The germline V gene encodes CDR1 SEHNR and CDR2 FQNEAQ (reference sequence). CDR3 in DNA: TGTGCCAGCTTTCCGGGATCCGGGGAGCTGTTTTTT. It encodes CASFPGSGELFF.

CDR3 sequence (DNA): TGTGCCAGCAGCCCCCCGGTGAGAAAGACAGATACGCAGTATTTT. Its protein is CASSPPVRKTDTQYF. This chain connects TRBV5-6 to TRBJ2-3, with D hard to call. Looked up from germline, CDR1 is SGHDT and CDR2 is YYEEEE. V shed 4 bases and J shed 3 bases, with 15 bases lying between them. The CDR3 has 15 residues. The full variable domain, rest sourced from reference TRBV5-6 and TRBJ2-3, is DAGVTQSPTHLIKTRGQQVTLRCSPKSGHDTVSWYQQALGQGPQFIFQYYEEEERQRGNFPDRFSGHQFPNYSSELNVNALLLGDSALYLCASSPPVRKTDTQYFGPGTRLTVL.

This clone came up once. The chain is built from TRBV4-1 and TRBJ2-5; D unclear. The CDR3 is 15 residues long. The V end lost 0 bases, the J end lost 2 bases, and 10 bases lay between the germline ends. The V gene's germline CDR1 is MGHRA and CDR2 YSYEKL. CDR3 in amino acids: CASSQDNSAQETQYF. As DNA, the CDR3 is TGCGCCAGCAGCCAAGACAACTCCGCGCAAGAGACCCAGTACTTC.

The chain joins TRBV7-9 to TRBJ2-1; D not resolved. The V end was cut by 10 bases, the J end by 0 bases, with 10 bases between. The CDR3 length is 13 residues. The germline V gene has CDR1 SEHNR and CDR2 FQNEAQ (reference sequence). CDR3 loop: CATGRSSYNEQFF. CDR3 DNA: TGTGCCACTGGACGGAGCTCCTACAATGAGCAGTTCTTC.

The chain is built from TRBV6-6 and TRBJ2-1; 12 bases line up with TRBD2. This CDR3 is built from 16 residues. Germline values: CDR1 MNHNY, CDR2 SVGAGI (reference sequence). V dropped 4 bases and J dropped 1; count of bases not matched to a gene: 2. CDR3 loop: CASSSTSGGSYNEQFF. The CDR3 nucleotides read TGTGCCAGCAGTTCGACTAGCGGGGGATCCTACAATGAGCAGTTCTTC.